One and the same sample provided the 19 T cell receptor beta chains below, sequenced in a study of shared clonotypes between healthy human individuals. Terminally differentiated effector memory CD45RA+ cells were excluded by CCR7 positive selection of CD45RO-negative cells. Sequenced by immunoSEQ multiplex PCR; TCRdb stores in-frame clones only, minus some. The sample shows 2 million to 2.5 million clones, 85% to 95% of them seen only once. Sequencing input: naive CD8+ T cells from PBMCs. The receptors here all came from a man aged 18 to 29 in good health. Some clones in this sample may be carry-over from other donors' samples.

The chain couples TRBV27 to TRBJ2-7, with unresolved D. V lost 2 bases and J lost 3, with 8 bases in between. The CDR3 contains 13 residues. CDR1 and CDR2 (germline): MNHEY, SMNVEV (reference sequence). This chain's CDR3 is CASSLIQDYEQYF. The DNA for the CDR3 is TGTGCCAGCAGTTTAATTCAGGACTACGAGCAGTACTTC.

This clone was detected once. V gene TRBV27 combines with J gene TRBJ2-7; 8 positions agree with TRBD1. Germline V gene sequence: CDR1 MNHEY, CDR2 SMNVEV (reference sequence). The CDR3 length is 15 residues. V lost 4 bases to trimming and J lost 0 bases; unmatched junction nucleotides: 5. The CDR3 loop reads CASSSGQAISYEQYF. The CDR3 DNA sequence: TGTGCCAGCAGTTCGGGACAGGCGATCTCCTACGAGCAGTACTTC.

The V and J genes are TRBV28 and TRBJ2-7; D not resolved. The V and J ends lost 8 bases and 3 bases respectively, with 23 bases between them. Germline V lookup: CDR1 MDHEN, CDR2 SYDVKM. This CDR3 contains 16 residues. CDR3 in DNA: TGTGCCAGCCGATCTTTGGGCACCGGACCCTACTACGAGCAGTACTTC. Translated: CASRSLGTGPYYEQYF.

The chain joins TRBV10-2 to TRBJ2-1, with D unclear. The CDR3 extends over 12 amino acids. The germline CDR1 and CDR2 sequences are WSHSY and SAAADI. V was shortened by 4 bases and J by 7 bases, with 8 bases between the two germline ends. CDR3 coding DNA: TGCGCCAGCAGTGTTATAAGGAATGAGCAGTTCTTC. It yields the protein CASSVIRNEQFF.

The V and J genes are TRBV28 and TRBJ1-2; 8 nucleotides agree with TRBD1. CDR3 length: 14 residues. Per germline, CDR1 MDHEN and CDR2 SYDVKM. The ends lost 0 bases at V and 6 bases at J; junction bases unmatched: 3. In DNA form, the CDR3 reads TGTGCCAGCAGTTTATGGCAGGGGGCGGATGGCTACACCTTC. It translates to CASSLWQGADGYTF.

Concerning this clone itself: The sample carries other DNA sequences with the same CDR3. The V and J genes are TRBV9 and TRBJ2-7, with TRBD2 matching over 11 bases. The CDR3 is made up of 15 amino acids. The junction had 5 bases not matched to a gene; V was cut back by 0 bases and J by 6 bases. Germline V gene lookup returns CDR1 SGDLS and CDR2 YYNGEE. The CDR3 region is CASSVAAGTSGEQYF. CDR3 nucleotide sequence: TGTGCCAGCAGCGTAGCTGCCGGGACTAGCGGCGAGCAGTACTTC.

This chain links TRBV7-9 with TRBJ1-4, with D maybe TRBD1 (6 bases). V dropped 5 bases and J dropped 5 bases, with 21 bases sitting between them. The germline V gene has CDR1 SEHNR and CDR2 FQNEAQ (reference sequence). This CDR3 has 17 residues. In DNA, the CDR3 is TGTGCCAGCAGCCATACCGGACAGCCCCCAAGAAATGAAAAACTGTTTTTT. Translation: CASSHTGQPPRNEKLFF.

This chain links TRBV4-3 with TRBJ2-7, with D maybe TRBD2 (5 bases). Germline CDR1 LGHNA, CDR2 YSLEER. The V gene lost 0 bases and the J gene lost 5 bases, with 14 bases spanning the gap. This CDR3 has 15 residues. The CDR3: CASSQDPGRFDEQYF. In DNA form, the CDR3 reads TGCGCCAGCAGCCAAGATCCGGGGAGATTCGACGAGCAGTACTTC.

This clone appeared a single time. The CDR3 bases are TGTGCCAGCAGCTATGCCCGGGCAGCCTACGAGCAGTACTTC. Amino acid sequence: CASSYARAAYEQYF. This chain connects TRBV27 to TRBJ2-7; D is unclear. Trimming cost V 6 bases and J 2 bases, with 14 bases left between them. The CDR3 is 14 residues long. Germline loops: CDR1 MNHEY, CDR2 SMNVEV (reference sequence).

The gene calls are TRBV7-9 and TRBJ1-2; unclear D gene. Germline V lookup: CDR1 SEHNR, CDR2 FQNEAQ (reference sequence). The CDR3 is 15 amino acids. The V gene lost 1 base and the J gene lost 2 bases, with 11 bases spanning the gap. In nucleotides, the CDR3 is TGTGCCAGCAGCTTAGGTGGGCAGAAGAACTATGGCTACACCTTC. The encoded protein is CASSLGGQKNYGYTF.

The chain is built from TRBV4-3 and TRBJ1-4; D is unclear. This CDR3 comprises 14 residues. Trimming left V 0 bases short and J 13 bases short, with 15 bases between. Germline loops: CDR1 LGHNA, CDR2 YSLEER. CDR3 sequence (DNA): TGCGCCAGCAGCCAAGAACAGAGGTCGGCGGGACTGTTTTTT. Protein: CASSQEQRSAGLFF.

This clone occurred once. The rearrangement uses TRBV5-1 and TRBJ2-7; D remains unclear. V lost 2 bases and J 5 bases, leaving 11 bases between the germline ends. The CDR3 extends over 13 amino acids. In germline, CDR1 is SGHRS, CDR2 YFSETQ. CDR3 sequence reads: CASSLGSGHEQYF. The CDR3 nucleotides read TGCGCCAGCAGCTTAGGCAGTGGGCACGAGCAGTACTTC.

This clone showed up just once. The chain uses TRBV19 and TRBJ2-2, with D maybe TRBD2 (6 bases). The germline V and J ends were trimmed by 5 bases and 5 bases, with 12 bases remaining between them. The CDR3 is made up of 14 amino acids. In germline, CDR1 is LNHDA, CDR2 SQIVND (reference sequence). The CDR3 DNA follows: TGTGCCAGTAGTTTACCTCGGGGGACCGGGGAGCTGTTTTTT. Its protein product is CASSLPRGTGELFF.

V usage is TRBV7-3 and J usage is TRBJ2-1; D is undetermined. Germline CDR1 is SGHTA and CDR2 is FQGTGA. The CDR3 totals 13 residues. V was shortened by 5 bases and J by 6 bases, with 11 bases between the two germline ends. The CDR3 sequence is CASSILVGNEQFF. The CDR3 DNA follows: TGTGCCAGCAGCATACTTGTTGGCAATGAGCAGTTCTTC.

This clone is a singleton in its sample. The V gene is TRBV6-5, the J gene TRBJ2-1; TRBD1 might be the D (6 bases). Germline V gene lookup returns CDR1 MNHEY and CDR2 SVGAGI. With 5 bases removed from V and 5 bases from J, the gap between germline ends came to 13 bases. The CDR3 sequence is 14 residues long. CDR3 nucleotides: TGTGCCAGCAGTCCAGGGGTGGGTAACAATGAGCAGTTCTTC. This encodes CASSPGVGNNEQFF.

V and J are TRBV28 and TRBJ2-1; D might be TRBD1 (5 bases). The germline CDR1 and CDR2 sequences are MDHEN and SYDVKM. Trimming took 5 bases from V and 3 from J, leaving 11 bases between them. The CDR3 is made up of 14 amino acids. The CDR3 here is CASSLLTVYNEQFF. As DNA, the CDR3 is TGTGCCAGCAGTCTTCTGACAGTCTACAATGAGCAGTTCTTC.

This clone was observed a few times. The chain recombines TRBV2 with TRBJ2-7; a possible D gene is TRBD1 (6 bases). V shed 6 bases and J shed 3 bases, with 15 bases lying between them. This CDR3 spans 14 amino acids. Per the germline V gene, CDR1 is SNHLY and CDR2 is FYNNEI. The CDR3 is CASRGRGIIYEQYF. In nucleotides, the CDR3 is TGTGCCAGCAGGGGCAGGGGAATCATCTACGAGCAGTACTTC.

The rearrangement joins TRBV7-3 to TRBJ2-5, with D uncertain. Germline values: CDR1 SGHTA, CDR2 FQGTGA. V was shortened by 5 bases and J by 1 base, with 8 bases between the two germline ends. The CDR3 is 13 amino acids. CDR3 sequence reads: CASSPRVQETQYF. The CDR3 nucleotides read TGTGCCAGCAGCCCGCGCGTCCAAGAGACCCAGTACTTC.

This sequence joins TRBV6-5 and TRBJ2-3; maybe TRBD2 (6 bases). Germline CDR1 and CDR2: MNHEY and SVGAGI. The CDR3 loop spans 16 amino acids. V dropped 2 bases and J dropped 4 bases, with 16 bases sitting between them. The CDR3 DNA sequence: TGTGCCAGCAGTTACGCCGGCGGGAAGAGCCCAGATACGCAGTATTTT. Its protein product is CASSYAGGKSPDTQYF.